At least ten counts were recorded for the clone carrying this T cell receptor beta chain. The antigen is unknown. TCR beta CDR3 sequences were amplified from RNA transcripts. With the HTBI primer set, the TCR CDR3 went through a first round of RT-PCR. TCRdb reprocessed the multiplex PCR reads with MiXCR, giving one entry per CDR3 protein. The sample carries some 400,000 distinct CDR3 sequences, approximately 19% recorded once. The data derive from a study of T cells in Graves' hyperthyroidism and ophthalmopathy. Findings and caveats of the study: Model predictions of ophthalmopathy came a median around 6.5 months before onset.

This CDR3 comprises 13 residues. V lost 7 bases and J 2 bases, leaving 9 bases between the germline ends. Germline assignment: CDR1 SNHLY and CDR2 FYNNEI. The rearrangement links TRBV2 to TRBJ1-3; D is perhaps TRBD1 (5 bases). The clonotype originates from a woman younger than 30 with Graves' hyperthyroidism. Sequenced sample: blood. CDR3 coding DNA: TGTGCCAGCACCGGGGGAACTGGAAACACCATATATTTT. Translated, it gives CASTGGTGNTIYF.